This T cell receptor (beta chain) emerged from a study of cytomegalovirus exposure and HLA in healthy donors. V was cut by 6 bases and J by 0 bases, with 11 bases left in between. The CDR3 spans 14 residues. Germline-derived CDR1 and CDR2 are MNHNY and SVGAGI (reference sequence). General study points: CMV serostatus stood as the only immune exposure information on hand.

On this clone itself: Its matching antigen is unknown.

The PCR had 60 Vbeta and 13 Jbeta primers. Clones were sequenced by immunoSEQ multiplex PCR, and TCRdb holds only the in-frame ones, with some missing. Listed are around 50,000 clones; approximately 6.6% falls within the top ten. The clonotype comes from a male donor in good health and CMV-seropositive. Sequenced input: PBMCs. The chain carries TRBV6-6 and TRBJ1-2; tentatively, D is TRBD1 (5 bases). The CDR3 nucleotides are TGTGCCAGCAGCTTAGGGGTAGCTAACTATGGCTACACCTTC. It is translated as CASSLGVANYGYTF.